These T cell receptor beta chains were read from a single sample in a study of blood T cell repertoires in COVID-19. Produced via immunoSEQ multiplex PCR; TCRdb's table is partial and in-frame only. The sample has 200,000 to 300,000 clones; 80% to 90% are singletons. Sequences were obtained from PBMCs or T cells enriched from blood (not recorded which). Receptor source: a man aged 50 to 59 who had been exposed to COVID-19. The CDR3 runs from the conserved cysteine through the conserved F or W. The D gene is left open where the match is weak. Rows give clone size only sometimes, using once, few, many, or a class for an expanded clone.

V	D	size	J	DNA	CDR3
TRBV7-9	NA	few	TRBJ1-2	TGTGCCAGCACGCAGAAATTTTTACGTCGGACAGCAAACTATGGCTACACCTTC	CASTQKFLRRTANYGYTF
TRBV7-3	NA	NA	TRBJ2-3	TGTGCCAGCAGCTTACTAGGACTCCACACAGATACGCAGTATTTT	CASSLLGLHTDTQYF
TRBV27	TRBD1	NA	TRBJ2-7	TGTGCCAGCAGTGCCTCAGGGGGCGCGGTGGGAGAGCAGTACTTC	CASSASGGAVGEQYF
TRBV12-3/TRBV12-4	NA	NA	TRBJ2-7	TGTGCCAGCAGTTTAACAGGGCCCTACGAGCAGTACTTC	CASSLTGPYEQYF
TRBV7-9	TRBD2	once	TRBJ2-3	TGTGCCAGCAGCATTAGCGGGGGCTCCCGTCAAGATACGCAGTATTTT	CASSISGGSRQDTQYF
TRBV5-1	TRBD1	once	TRBJ2-7	TGCGCCAGCAGCTCACCGGACAGGGGGGACGAGCAGTACTTC	CASSSPDRGDEQYF
TRBV13	NA	NA	TRBJ1-3	TGTGCCAGCAGCCTCTCTGGAAACACCATATATTTT	CASSLSGNTIYF
TRBV19	NA	NA	TRBJ1-2	TGTGCCAGTAGTATCGCTATGCTCCTAGGGGGACGGAGCTATGGCTACACCTTC	CASSIAMLLGGRSYGYTF
TRBV4-2	TRBD2	NA	TRBJ2-1	TGTGCCAGCAGCCAGGGTAGCGGGAGACCTTACAATGAGCAGTTCTTC	CASSQGSGRPYNEQFF
TRBV6-5	NA	NA	TRBJ1-6	TGTGCCAGCAGAGGAGACAGGCCCTATAATTCACCCCTCCACTTT	CASRGDRPYNSPLHF
TRBV9	NA	NA	TRBJ1-3	TGTGCCAGCAGCGAGGCGGGAAGCAGCTCTGGAAACACCATATATTTT	CASSEAGSSSGNTIYF
TRBV13	TRBD1	once	TRBJ1-1	TGTGCCAGCAGCTCAACAGGGGGCCCGGCTTTCTTT	CASSSTGGPAFF
TRBV5-1	TRBD1	NA	TRBJ1-1	TGCGCCAGCAGCTCCAGACAGGGGTTCGGTACTGAAGCTTTCTTT	CASSSRQGFGTEAFF
TRBV4-1	NA	NA	TRBJ1-5	TGCGCCAGCAGCCAAGGGCAGGGAAGCAATCAGCCCCAGCATTTT	CASSQGQGSNQPQHF
TRBV18	TRBD1	NA	TRBJ1-5	TGTGCCAGCTCACCAGTTGGCAGGGGGGTTGGCAATCAGCCCCAGCATTTT	CASSPVGRGVGNQPQHF